This T cell receptor (beta chain) appears in the sequencing data of a study of T cells in Graves' hyperthyroidism and ophthalmopathy. This CDR3 has 13 amino acids. Deletions cut 7 bases from V and 5 bases from J, with 14 bases between. Amplification targeted TCR beta CDR3 regions from RNA transcripts. In the first-round RT-PCR of the TCR CDR3, the HTBI primer set was used. TCRdb independently ran MiXCR on the multiplex PCR reads; one entry per CDR3 protein. Of 800,000 or so distinct CDR3 sequences listed, roughly 40% are singletons. A few counts support this clonotype. The sample consisted of blood. This chain links TRBV12-3 or TRBV12-4 with TRBJ2-5; perhaps TRBD2 as D (7 bases). This clonotype originated in a young man with Graves' hyperthyroidism. CDR3 protein: CASIGGGPETQYF. CDR3 DNA: TGTGCCAGCATTGGGGGGGGGCCCGAGACCCAGTACTTC.